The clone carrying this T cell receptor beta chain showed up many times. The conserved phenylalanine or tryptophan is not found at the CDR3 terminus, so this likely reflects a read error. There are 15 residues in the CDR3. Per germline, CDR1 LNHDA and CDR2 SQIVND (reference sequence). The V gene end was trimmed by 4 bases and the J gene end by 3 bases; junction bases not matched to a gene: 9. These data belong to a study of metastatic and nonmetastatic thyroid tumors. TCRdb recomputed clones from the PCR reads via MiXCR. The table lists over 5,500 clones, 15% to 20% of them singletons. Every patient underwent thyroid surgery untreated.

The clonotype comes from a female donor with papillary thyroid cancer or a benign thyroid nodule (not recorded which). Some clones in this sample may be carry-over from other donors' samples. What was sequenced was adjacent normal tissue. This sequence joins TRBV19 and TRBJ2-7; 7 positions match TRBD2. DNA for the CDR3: TGTGCCAGTAGTACCCTAGAAGCGGGAAACTACGAGCAGTACCTC. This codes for CASSTLEAGNYEQYL.